Listed below are T cell receptor beta chains from one sample, sequenced in a study of T cell changes during pregnancy in multiple sclerosis. Libraries were prepared by immunoSEQ multiplex PCR; TCRdb keeps only in-frame clonotypes and omits some of them. The table has approximately 83,000 clones, about 93% seen once; the top ten hold about 4.5%. The input for sequencing was peripheral blood, taken in the first trimester of pregnancy. These receptors were collected from a female donor with multiple sclerosis, enrolled in a pregnancy study. CDR3s include the opening cysteine and the closing phenylalanine or tryptophan. D genes are given only for firm matches. The listing skips clone size in some rows; elsewhere it reads once, few, many or a size class.

>TRBV19|TRBJ2-2|TRBD1|-
TGTGCCATAGGACAGGGGGTCCTCACCGGGGAGCTGTTTTTT
CAIGQGVLTGELFF
>TRBV25-1|TRBJ1-2|-|-
TGTGCCACCGCGGACAGCCACGGTTATCGCTACACCTTC
CATADSHGYRYTF
>TRBV7-9|TRBJ1-1|-|-
TGTGCCAGCAGCTCGACGACGGGACACTTGAACACTGAAGCTTTCTTT
CASSSTTGHLNTEAFF
>TRBV29-1|TRBJ1-2|-|-
TGCAGCGTTGACGGAGGAGCTGATGGCTACACCTTC
CSVDGGADGYTF
>TRBV6-5|TRBJ2-1|-|-
TGTGCCAGCAGCGGAGGTTCCAACAATGAGCAGTTCTTC
CASSGGSNNEQFF
>TRBV25-1|TRBJ2-5|-|-
TGTGCCAGCAGTGAAGTTTATTCGGGCCAAGAGACCCAGTACTTC
CASSEVYSGQETQYF
>TRBV5-1|TRBJ2-5|-|-
TGCGCCAGCAGCTTGACGGCGGCACAAGAGACCCAGTACTTC
CASSLTAAQETQYF
>TRBV30|TRBJ2-6|-|-
TGTGCCGTTACACCTAGCCCATCTGGGGCCAACGTCCTGACTTTC
CAVTPSPSGANVLTF
>TRBV5-1|TRBJ2-3|-|-
TGCGCCAGCAGCTCAACAGATACGCAGTATTTT
CASSSTDTQYF
>TRBV5-4|TRBJ1-4|TRBD1|-
TGTGCCAGCAGCTTGGCCCGGGACAGGAATGAAAAACTGTTTTTT
CASSLARDRNEKLFF
>TRBV5-1|TRBJ1-1|TRBD1|-
TGCGCCAGCAGGCGACAGGGGCAGAACACTGAAGCTTTCTTT
CASRRQGQNTEAFF
>TRBV5-4|TRBJ1-2|-|few
TGTGCCAGCAGCTTGAAAGAGCACTATGGCTACACCTTC
CASSLKEHYGYTF
>TRBV19|TRBJ2-7|-|-
TGTGCCAGTAGTATAAGGGACACCTCCTACGAGCAGTACTTC
CASSIRDTSYEQYF
>TRBV5-4|TRBJ2-3|TRBD2|-
TGTGCCAGCAGCCCTAGACTAGCGGGGGGGCAAACAGATACGCAGTATTTT
CASSPRLAGGQTDTQYF
>TRBV27|TRBJ1-1|TRBD1|-
TGTGCCAGCAGTCTCTTACAGGGGCACACTGAAGCTTTCTTT
CASSLLQGHTEAFF
>TRBV13|TRBJ1-3|-|-
TGTGCCAGCAGCTTAGGTGGGCCGTCCCCTGGAAACACCATATATTTT
CASSLGGPSPGNTIYF
>TRBV7-6|TRBJ2-3|-|-
TGTGCCAGCAGCCCAAGAGGGGGGGCGAGCACAGATACGCAGTATTTT
CASSPRGGASTDTQYF
>TRBV18|TRBJ1-3|TRBD1|-
TGTGCCAGCTCACCCTTGGACAGGTCCGAAAACACCATATATTTT
CASSPLDRSENTIYF
>TRBV5-1|TRBJ2-2|TRBD1|-
TGCGCCAGCAGCTCCGGACAGGGTGGCGGGGAGCTGTTTTTT
CASSSGQGGGELFF
>TRBV18|TRBJ2-3|-|-
TGTGCCAGCTCACCGGTAGAAAGCACAGATACGCAGTATTTT
CASSPVESTDTQYF
>TRBV30|TRBJ1-2|-|once
TGTGCCTCCCTCACTGGGGGGGCGGTCGATGGCTACACCTTC
CASLTGGAVDGYTF
>TRBV15|TRBJ2-3|TRBD2|-
TGTGCCACCAGCAGAGATATCGGGGGGGATACGCAGTATTTT
CATSRDIGGDTQYF
>TRBV6-1|TRBJ2-7|TRBD1|-
TGTGCCAGCAACAAAAGGGACAGGGGGCTCGAGCAGTACTTC
CASNKRDRGLEQYF
>TRBV6-5|TRBJ2-7|TRBD1|-
TGTGCCAGCAGCACGGACAGGGTCGAGCAGTACTTC
CASSTDRVEQYF
>TRBV6-6|TRBJ2-3|TRBD2|-
TGTGCCAGCAGTGCCAGCGGGGGGCCCGGGTATACGCAGTATTTT
CASSASGGPGYTQYF
>TRBV5-1|TRBJ2-1|TRBD2|-
TGCGCCAGCAGCCCAGGCGCGGGGGACAATGAGCAGTTCTTC
CASSPGAGDNEQFF
>TRBV2|TRBJ2-3|TRBD2|-
TGTGCCAGCAGTCCAACAGCGGGGGGTTTGACAGATACGCAGTATTTT
CASSPTAGGLTDTQYF
>TRBV10-3|TRBJ2-7|TRBD1|-
TGTGCCCTCGGGACAGGGGCGTACGAGCAGTACTTC
CALGTGAYEQYF